This T cell receptor beta chain originates from a study of T cell responses to AZD1222 COVID-19 vaccine. General study points: In the spike-specific TCR repertoire, nearly half reportedly target unmutated variant regions. The sample set comprised mostly white British donors with more females, and clonal diversity was possibly underestimated. Baseline serostatus was positive in only six AZD1222 recipients.

This clone is a singleton in its sample. Its specificity is unknown. Method: immunoSEQ multiplex PCR; TCRdb's copy keeps in-frame clones and lacks some. The table lists around 140,000 clones, roughly nine tenths of them singletons. The receptor comes from an adult who received the MenACWY meningococcal vaccine as a control. Sequenced material: peripheral blood, taken 28 days after the second dose of the MenACWY control vaccine.

CDR3 in amino acids: CASSETGSEQPQHF. CDR3 DNA: TGTGCCAGCAGCGAAACAGGGAGCGAGCAGCCCCAGCATTTT. The J gene is TRBJ1-5, the V gene TRBV9, with D perhaps matching TRBD1 (6 bases). The CDR3 loop spans 14 amino acids. CDR1 SGDLS and CDR2 YYNGEE come from the germline V gene. V lost 3 bases to trimming and J lost 7 bases, with 14 bases between them.